These 21 T cell receptor beta chains were sequenced from one sample in a study of vaccination and CD4 T cells after COVID-19. The assay that was used to sequence DNA from cultured CD4+ T cells was the Oncomine TCR Beta short-read assay. MiXCR was run by TCRdb on the PCR reads, yielding one entry per CDR3 protein. In the table there are about 9,700 distinct CDR3 sequences, around 68% of which are singletons. No cognate antigen is known for these TCRs. Treatment described: approximately 10-day PBMC culture with coronavirus spike peptide pools or control peptides (ViraFEST assay). Material: CD4+ T cells from blood, cultured in vitro. The source of these receptors is a human donor who had recovered from COVID-19.

The chain carries TRBV20-1 and TRBJ1-1, with D perhaps TRBD1 (5 bases). V was cut by 4 bases and J by 1 base, with 19 bases left in between. CDR1 DFQATT and CDR2 SNEGSKA come from the germline V gene (reference sequence). The CDR3 length is 16 residues. CDR3 in amino acids: CSAKRGQSPQNTEAFF. The CDR3 nucleotides are TGCAGTGCTAAACGTGGACAATCCCCCCAGAACACTGAAGCTTTCTTT.

The V call is TRBV7-6, the J call TRBJ2-1; TRBD1 agrees at 9 bases. J lost 9 bases, V lost 1 base, and 10 bases had no gene match. The V gene's germline CDR1 is SGHVS and CDR2 FNYEAQ. This CDR3 has 16 residues. The CDR3 region has the DNA TGTGCCAGCAGCTTAGGGGACAGGGCCTCACCGGGTGAGCAGTTCTTC. It is translated as CASSLGDRASPGEQFF.

This chain joins TRBV7-8 and TRBJ1-2; weak D call: TRBD1 (6 bases). This CDR3 is built from 18 residues. Germline V gene sequence: CDR1 SGHVS, CDR2 FQNEAQ. V gave up 5 bases and J gave up 1 base, with 23 bases separating them. The DNA of the CDR3 is TGTGCCAGCAGCCCAAGATGGACAGTAAAAAATAATAACTATGGCTACACCTTC. Its translation is CASSPRWTVKNNNYGYTF.

This clonotype was observed a handful of times. The chain carries TRBV24-1 and TRBJ1-1, with D perhaps TRBD1 (5 bases). The CDR3 loop spans 17 amino acids. Germline V gene data show CDR1 as KGHDR and CDR2 as SFDVKD. V was pared by 6 bases and J by 0 bases, with 19 bases between. The CDR3 DNA is TGTGCCACCAGTTCCCGGGACGGATTCTTTATGAACACTGAAGCTTTCTTT. Encoded protein: CATSSRDGFFMNTEAFF.

V usage is TRBV20-1 and J usage is TRBJ1-5; possibly TRBD1 for D (5 bases). V lost 5 bases and J lost 1, with 12 bases in between. This CDR3 is built from 14 residues. The germline CDR1 and CDR2 sequences are DFQATT and SNEGSKA (reference sequence). As DNA, the CDR3 is TGCAGTGCTCTACAGGAAATCAGCAATCAGCCCCAGCATTTT. Translating gives CSALQEISNQPQHF.

This chain links TRBV18 with TRBJ2-5; D not resolved. V was cut by 3 bases and J by 1 base, with 12 bases left in between. This CDR3 is 15 amino acids long. The germline V gene has CDR1 KGHSH and CDR2 LQKENI. Here the CDR3 DNA reads TGTGCCAGCTCACCGGCCCCGGTAAGCCAAGAGACCCAGTACTTC. It yields the protein CASSPAPVSQETQYF.

The table lists this clonotype with a few counts. At one end the junction does not follow the germline gene, possibly because of a read error. CDR3 residues: CASSQPQHF. CDR3 bases: TGTGCCAGCAGTCAGCCCCAGCATTTT. The chain links TRBV6-1 to TRBJ1-5; D call uncertain. Germline V CDR1 and CDR2: MNHNS, SASEGT. The CDR3 is 9 residues long.

The CDR3 DNA is TGTGCCAGCAGCTCCCAAGGGGGAGCGACTGAAGCTTTCTTT. Its protein product is CASSSQGGATEAFF. V and J are TRBV7-9 and TRBJ1-1; a possible D gene is TRBD1 (6 bases). CDR3 length equals 14 residues. V was cut by 4 bases and J by 5 bases, with 14 bases left in between. Germline V gene sequence: CDR1 SEHNR, CDR2 FQNEAQ (reference sequence). The full variable domain, with the rest looked up from reference TRBV7-9 and TRBJ1-1, is DTGVSQNPRHKITKRGQNVTFRCDPISEHNRLYWYRQTLGQGPEFLTYFQNEAQLEKSRLLSDRFSAERPKGSFSTLEIQRTEQGDSAMYLCASSSQGGATEAFFGQGTRLTVV.

The sample holds a few counts of this clonotype. The chain is built from TRBV6-1 and TRBJ1-2; 8 bases are shared with TRBD1. CDR3 length equals 15 residues. Germline CDR1 is MNHNS and CDR2 is SASEGT. Losses at the gene ends were 6 bases for V and 4 bases for J; bases not matched to a gene: 10. The CDR3 DNA is TGTGCCAGCAGATTCGGACAGGGCACTCGCTATGGCTACACCTTC. Translated, it gives CASRFGQGTRYGYTF.

The chain combines TRBV11-2 with TRBJ2-5, with D hard to call. The CDR3 has 14 residues. V lost 6 bases and J 0 bases, leaving 11 bases between the germline ends. Germline-derived CDR1 and CDR2 are SGHAT and FQNNGV. This CDR3 is CASRTSPYQETQYF. The CDR3 coding sequence is TGTGCCAGCAGGACAAGCCCGTACCAAGAGACCCAGTACTTC.

This rearrangement joins TRBV11-3 to TRBJ2-5, with D maybe TRBD1 (5 bases). Trimming removed 10 bases at V and 9 bases at J, with 18 bases between. From germline, CDR1 is SGHNT and CDR2 YENEEA. The CDR3 consists of 12 residues. Written as DNA, the CDR3 is TGTGCCACAGCAGGCCTCGAAGGGGCCCAGTACTTC. This encodes CATAGLEGAQYF.

This clonotype turned up a few times. The chain has TRBV30 and TRBJ2-1; D is uncertain. CDR1 GTSNPN and CDR2 SVGIG come from the germline V gene (reference sequence). The CDR3 is 12 amino acids. Trimming pared 0 bases from V and 5 bases from J, leaving 5 bases between. The CDR3: CAWSVTDNEQFF. CDR3 coding DNA: TGTGCCTGGAGTGTAACCGACAATGAGCAGTTCTTC. Full variable domain (missing parts from reference TRBV30 and TRBJ2-1): SQTIHQWPATLVQPVGSPLSLECTVEGTSNPNLYWYRQAAGRGLQLLFYSVGIGQISSEVPQNLSASRPQDRQFILSSKKLLLSDSGFYLCAWSVTDNEQFFGPGTRLTVL.

This clonotype came up a few times. V and J are TRBV28 and TRBJ1-5, with 10 nucleotides matching TRBD1. V dropped 5 bases and J dropped 5; count of bases not matched to a gene: 9. The CDR3 spans 16 residues. In germline, CDR1 is MDHEN, CDR2 SYDVKM. The CDR3 bases are TGTGCCAGCAGTGTTGGGGACAGGGGATCTCATCAGCCCCAGCATTTT. It translates to CASSVGDRGSHQPQHF.

The CDR3 DNA is TGTGCCAGCAGCCAAGTCACGGGACGGGGAGAGACCCAGTACTTC. Its translation is CASSQVTGRGETQYF. V gene TRBV14 combines with J gene TRBJ2-5; tentatively, D is TRBD1 or TRBD2 (5 bases each). The germline gives CDR1 SGHDN, CDR2 FVKESK. V lost 1 base to trimming and J lost 4 bases, with 13 bases between them. This CDR3 spans 15 amino acids. The variable domain in full, with the rest retrieved from reference TRBV14 and TRBJ2-5, is EAGVTQFPSHSVIEKGQTVTLRCDPISGHDNLYWYRRVMGKEIKFLLHFVKESKQDESGMPNNRFLAERTGGTYSTLKVQPAELEDSGVYFCASSQVTGRGETQYFGPGTRLLVL.

The J gene is TRBJ2-3, the V gene TRBV6-5, with 12 nucleotides matching TRBD2. The CDR3 is made up of 17 amino acids. Germline CDR1 MNHEY, CDR2 SVGAGI. J was trimmed by 5 bases and V by 2 bases; bases with no gene match: 8. The CDR3 region is CASSYAPTSGSGDTQYF. CDR3 sequence (DNA): TGTGCCAGCAGTTACGCGCCGACTAGCGGGAGTGGAGATACGCAGTATTTT.

This clonotype appeared a few times. The chain has TRBV6-5 and TRBJ2-7; D may match TRBD1 or TRBD2 (5 bases each). The CDR3 sequence is 16 residues long. Germline-derived CDR1 and CDR2 are MNHEY and SVGAGI. V lost 0 bases, J lost 0 bases, and 12 bases lay in between. The CDR3 DNA reads TGTGCCAGCAGTTACTCAGGGACCGCGAGCTCCTACGAGCAGTACTTC. It is translated as CASSYSGTASSYEQYF.

The rearrangement links TRBV20-1 to TRBJ2-2; TRBD2 is a possible D gene (5 bases). CDR1 and CDR2 from the germline V gene are DFQATT and SNEGSKA (reference sequence). This CDR3 has 12 residues. V was trimmed by 4 bases and J by 3 bases, leaving 6 bases between them. The CDR3 is CSANSDTGELFF. CDR3 nucleotides: TGCAGTGCTAATAGCGACACCGGGGAGCTGTTTTTT.

This chain links TRBV28 with TRBJ2-3; the D is unclear. The CDR3 sequence is 15 residues long. CDR1 and CDR2 (germline): MDHEN, SYDVKM. The V end was cut by 5 bases, the J end by 0 bases, with 12 bases between. The CDR3 DNA reads as TGTGCCAGCAGTACCGCTCCGCCTAGCACAGATACGCAGTATTTT. This codes for CASSTAPPSTDTQYF.

This clonotype occurred a few times. The chain recombines TRBV20-1 with TRBJ1-5; D is perhaps TRBD1 (6 bases). With 3 bases removed from V and 6 bases from J, the gap between germline ends came to 18 bases. The germline CDR1 and CDR2 sequences are DFQATT and SNEGSKA (reference sequence). The CDR3 sequence is 15 residues long. The CDR3 nucleotides are TGCAGTGCTAGGGGCACGGGGGCGGTAGGTCAGCCCCAGCATTTT. It specifies CSARGTGAVGQPQHF.

The chain joins TRBV19 to TRBJ1-2; D unresolved. V shed 3 bases and J shed 3 bases, with 14 bases lying between them. CDR1 and CDR2 (germline): LNHDA, SQIVND (reference sequence). This CDR3 is 15 amino acids long. CDR3 in DNA: TGTGCCAGTAGTATTGGGAGGCTCCTGGACTATGGCTACACCTTC. Its protein is CASSIGRLLDYGYTF.

This chain uses TRBV7-2 with TRBJ2-1; 7 positions agree with TRBD2. Germline loops: CDR1 SGHTA, CDR2 FQGNSA. This CDR3 is built from 14 residues. Trimming removed 1 base from V and 7 bases from J; junction bases left unmatched: 4. The CDR3 DNA reads TGTGCCAGCAGCTTAGAGCGGGACCAGAATGAGCAGTTCTTC. It specifies CASSLERDQNEQFF.